Below are 25 T cell receptor beta chains sequenced from a single sample in a study of T cells in localized non-small cell lung cancer. Using immunoSEQ multiplex PCR, the repertoire was profiled, and TCRdb retains in-frame clones only, with some absent. The sample has some 1,400 clones, around 23% seen once. Sequencing used lung tumor tissue, obtained before any cancer treatment. These receptors originate from a male donor older than 55 with stage I squamous cell lung carcinoma.

The chain combines TRBV6-8 with TRBJ2-3; 8 bases align to TRBD1. Germline V lookup: CDR1 MNHGY, CDR2 SAAAGT. The CDR3 runs to 18 residues. J lost 3 bases, V lost 5 bases, and 16 bases had no gene match. The CDR3 DNA sequence: TGTGCCAGCAGTCACCGACCGCTTAGGACAGGGAATACAGATACGCAGTATTTT. Its translation is CASSHRPLRTGNTDTQYF.

By share, this clone counts as large. The chain combines TRBV9 with TRBJ2-7, with D unclear. The V gene lost 4 bases and the J gene lost 3 bases, with 14 bases spanning the gap. The CDR3 has 14 residues. Germline V gene sequence: CDR1 SGDLS, CDR2 YYNGEE. CDR3 coding DNA: TGTGCCAGCAGCCCAGTTGGGCTAGGCTACGAGCAGTACTTC. It yields the protein CASSPVGLGYEQYF.

By share, this clone counts as medium-sized. The chain links TRBV9 to TRBJ2-2; D possibly corresponds to TRBD2 (5 bases). In germline, CDR1 is SGDLS, CDR2 YYNGEE. The CDR3 runs to 19 residues. V was shortened by 4 bases and J by 5 bases, with 27 bases between the two germline ends. As DNA, the CDR3 is TGTGCCAGCAGCCCTGGGAGTTCCTTTCCTCAGAGGGTGACCGGGGAGCTGTTTTTT. It codes for CASSPGSSFPQRVTGELFF.

This chain joins TRBV4-1 and TRBJ2-5; 9 bases fit TRBD2. The ends lost 1 base at V and 4 bases at J; junction bases unmatched: 7. Germline V gene data show CDR1 as MGHRA and CDR2 as YSYEKL. CDR3 length: 16 amino acids. CDR3 DNA sequence: TGCGCCAGCAGCCAAGGCACAGCGGGGGGCCGAGAGACCCAGTACTTC. Encoded protein: CASSQGTAGGRETQYF.

In its sample, this clone was seen once. The genes are TRBV19 and TRBJ1-4; D call uncertain. The CDR3 loop spans 14 amino acids. V gave up 6 bases and J gave up 0 bases, with 8 bases separating them. Germline CDR1 LNHDA, CDR2 SQIVND (reference sequence). CDR3 nucleotides: TGTGCCAGTAGCGACACATCAACTAATGAAAAACTGTTTTTT. Protein: CASSDTSTNEKLFF.

This clone was counted a single time. This chain uses TRBV29-1 with TRBJ2-5; D is unclear. Germline V gives CDR1 SQVTM, CDR2 ANQGSEA. V lost 7 bases to trimming and J lost 0 bases, with 9 bases between them. The CDR3 extends over 12 amino acids. CDR3 protein: CSGVGNQETQYF. DNA of the CDR3: TGCAGCGGGGTTGGGAACCAAGAGACCCAGTACTTC.

This clone was counted between two and nine times. The V gene is TRBV9, the J gene TRBJ1-2, with a possible D match to TRBD1 (5 bases). The CDR3 totals 17 residues. Trimming removed 1 base at V and 5 bases at J, with 21 bases between. Germline CDR1 reads SGDLS; CDR2 reads YYNGEE. CDR3 coding DNA: TGTGCCAGCAGCGTATCCCCGCAATCGGGGGGGGTTTATGGCTACACCTTC. Its protein is CASSVSPQSGGVYGYTF. Together with reference TRBV9 and TRBJ1-2, the CDR3 gives the full variable domain: DSGVTQTPKHLITATGQRVTLRCSPRSGDLSVYWYQQSLDQGLQFLIQYYNGEERAKGNILERFSAQQFPDLHSELNLSSLELGDSALYFCASSVSPQSGGVYGYTFGSGTRLTVV.

By share, this clone ranks as medium-sized (0.01 to 0.1%). J is TRBJ2-7 and V is TRBV11-3, with a possible D match to TRBD1 (6 bases). V was clipped by 5 bases and J by 0 bases, with 17 bases between them. Germline V gene sequence: CDR1 SGHNT, CDR2 YENEEA. The CDR3 has 16 residues. CDR3 nucleotide sequence: TGTGCCAGCAGCCACCTGTTGGCAGGGGCCTCCTACGAGCAGTACTTC. Residues: CASSHLLAGASYEQYF.

This rearrangement joins TRBV6-8 to TRBJ2-1; D possibly corresponds to TRBD2 (6 bases). From germline, CDR1 is MNHGY and CDR2 SAAAGT. Trimming took 7 bases from V and 2 from J, leaving 12 bases between them. The CDR3 sequence is 14 residues long. The CDR3 is CASTRDSAYNEQFF. The CDR3 DNA reads as TGTGCCAGCACCCGGGACTCCGCCTACAATGAGCAGTTCTTC.

Sample share makes this clone large. The rearrangement uses TRBV19 and TRBJ2-1; tentative D call: TRBD2 (5 bases). V lost 3 bases and J 6 bases, leaving 12 bases between the germline ends. Germline V gene sequence: CDR1 LNHDA, CDR2 SQIVND (reference sequence). This CDR3 spans 14 amino acids. CDR3 bases: TGTGCCAGTAGTATGTATCGGGGAACCAATGAGCAGTTCTTC. This translates into CASSMYRGTNEQFF.

This clone was counted a few times. The chain couples TRBV19 to TRBJ2-6; D uncertain. V gave up 9 bases and J gave up 0 bases, with 6 bases separating them. The CDR3 consists of 13 residues. Looked up from germline, CDR1 is LNHDA and CDR2 is SQIVND (reference sequence). CDR3 bases: TGTGCCAGCCGGTTCTCTGGGGCCAACGTCCTGACTTTC. Amino acids: CASRFSGANVLTF.

This clone was counted between two and nine times. The V and J genes are TRBV2 and TRBJ2-1, with 10 nucleotides matching TRBD1. The germline gives CDR1 SNHLY, CDR2 FYNNEI. The junction had 6 bases not matched to a gene; V was cut back by 6 bases and J by 4 bases. This CDR3 region has 15 residues. The CDR3 DNA reads as TGTGCCAGCAGCCCACCGGGACAGGGGTACAATGAGCAGTTCTTC. The encoded protein is CASSPPGQGYNEQFF.

The chain is built from TRBV30 and TRBJ1-3; 7 bases line up with TRBD1. V lost 4 bases to trimming and J lost 0 bases; unmatched junction nucleotides: 3. The CDR3 is 14 residues long. Germline V gives CDR1 GTSNPN, CDR2 SVGIG (reference sequence). The DNA of the CDR3 is TGTGCCTGGACGCGGGACAGCTCTGGAAACACCATATATTTT. Translation gives CAWTRDSSGNTIYF.

The chain has TRBV10-3 and TRBJ2-7; a possible D gene is TRBD2 (6 bases). V was clipped by 7 bases and J by 0 bases, with 7 bases between them. Germline V gene data show CDR1 as ENHRY and CDR2 as SYGVKD. This CDR3 region has 12 residues. The CDR3 sequence is CAIKEGSYEQYF. In DNA, the CDR3 is TGTGCCATCAAGGAGGGCTCCTACGAGCAGTACTTC.

This clone has a handful of counts. The chain recombines TRBV4-1 with TRBJ2-3, with a weak D call TRBD1 (5 bases). V was trimmed by 0 bases and J by 3 bases, leaving 7 bases between them. Germline V gene lookup returns CDR1 MGHRA and CDR2 YSYEKL. The CDR3 totals 14 residues. CDR3 sequence reads: CASSQEGPTDTQYF. The CDR3 coding sequence is TGCGCCAGCAGCCAAGAGGGGCCAACAGATACGCAGTATTTT.

By sample share, this clone is medium-sized (0.01 to 0.1%). V is TRBV11-3 and J is TRBJ2-3; 8 nucleotides match TRBD1. The V gene end was trimmed by 3 bases and the J gene end by 3 bases; junction bases not matched to a gene: 2. The CDR3 covers 14 residues. Germline assignment: CDR1 SGHNT and CDR2 YENEEA. The CDR3 region is CASSLGQETDTQYF. The CDR3 bases are TGTGCCAGCAGCTTGGGACAGGAAACAGATACGCAGTATTTT.

This sequence joins TRBV25-1 and TRBJ2-1; the match to TRBD2 covers 9 bases. V lost 4 bases, J lost 7 bases, and 8 bases stayed unmatched. The germline gives CDR1 MGHDK, CDR2 SYGVNS. The CDR3 covers 15 residues. For the CDR3, the DNA is TGTGCCAGCAGTGCCCCCAGCGGGAGGCTTAATGAGCAGTTCTTC. Its translation is CASSAPSGRLNEQFF.

This rearrangement joins TRBV29-1 to TRBJ2-7; TRBD1 agrees at 10 bases. Germline loops: CDR1 SQVTM, CDR2 ANQGSEA. The CDR3 has 12 residues. V lost 7 bases and J lost 3; bases outside the gene matches: 3. The CDR3 bases are TGCAGCGGCCGGGACAGGGGCTACGAGCAGTACTTC. Protein product: CSGRDRGYEQYF.

The chain links TRBV30 to TRBJ1-1, with D perhaps TRBD1 (6 bases). V was shortened by 1 base and J by 11 bases, with 23 bases between the two germline ends. Germline lookup yields CDR1 GTSNPN and CDR2 SVGIG (reference sequence). CDR3 length equals 15 residues. This chain's CDR3 is CAWSGSAGQSLTAFF. In DNA form, the CDR3 reads TGTGCCTGGAGTGGGTCCGCCGGACAGTCCCTGACTGCTTTCTTT.

This clone was picked up a small number of times. The genes are TRBV11-3 and TRBJ2-5; weak D call: TRBD2 (7 bases). Trimming took off 5 bases at V and 4 bases at J, with 17 bases between the two ends. From germline, CDR1 is SGHNT and CDR2 YENEEA. This CDR3 region has 15 residues. The CDR3 coding sequence is TGTGCCAGCAGCCGACCTAGCGGAGGGGGAGAGACCCAGTACTTC. This gives the protein CASSRPSGGGETQYF.

The chain recombines TRBV11-3 with TRBJ1-1, with TRBD1 identical over 11 bases. CDR1 SGHNT and CDR2 YENEEA come from the germline V gene. Trimming took 5 bases from V and 4 from J; bases not matched to a gene: 9. This CDR3 contains 16 residues. The CDR3 protein is CASSTGTGGYGTEAFF. CDR3 DNA: TGTGCCAGCAGCACCGGGACAGGGGGGTATGGCACTGAAGCTTTCTTT.

This clone counts as medium-sized. The chain couples TRBV11-3 to TRBJ1-5; a possible D gene is TRBD1 (5 bases). Germline loops: CDR1 SGHNT, CDR2 YENEEA. The V end was cut by 5 bases, the J end by 2 bases, with 16 bases between. This CDR3 has 16 amino acids. CDR3 amino acids: CASSGLIGDGNQPQHF. The CDR3 nucleotides read TGTGCCAGCAGCGGTCTGATCGGGGACGGCAATCAGCCCCAGCATTTT.

This clone was found a few times. The V call is TRBV18, the J call TRBJ2-7, with TRBD1 matching over 9 bases. CDR3 length: 15 residues. The germline CDR1 and CDR2 sequences are KGHSH and LQKENI. The V gene end was trimmed by 5 bases and the J gene end by 1 base; junction bases not matched to a gene: 6. CDR3 residues: CASSGGTGTSYEQYF. CDR3 DNA: TGTGCCAGCTCAGGTGGGACAGGGACATCCTACGAGCAGTACTTC.

This clone was counted only a few times. The chain couples TRBV6-1 to TRBJ1-5; D gene unclear. CDR1 is MNHNS, CDR2 SASEGT, per germline. The CDR3 extends over 15 amino acids. Trimming stripped 0 bases from V and 3 bases from J, with 9 bases between. The CDR3 DNA reads as TGTGCCAGCAGTGAAGCGCTGGGGTCCAATCAGCCCCAGCATTTT. Its protein is CASSEALGSNQPQHF.

This clone is medium-sized. The J gene is TRBJ2-1, the V gene TRBV9; the D gene is possibly TRBD2 (6 bases). Germline V gene sequence: CDR1 SGDLS, CDR2 YYNGEE. Between the trimmed V and J ends, which lost 4 bases and 2 bases, there was a span of 10 bases. CDR3 size: 14 residues. CDR3 nucleotides: TGTGCCAGCAGCCCCCGGACTACCTACAATGAGCAGTTCTTC. It translates to CASSPRTTYNEQFF.